The 24 T cell receptor beta chains below come from one sample, sequenced in a study of CD8+CD57+ T cells in acquired aplastic anemia. Profiles of TCR beta VDJ and CDR3 were generated from a genomic DNA template. TCRdb called the reads again in MiXCR, with one record for every CDR3 protein. Of 200,000 or so distinct CDR3 sequences listed, about three fifths are singletons. Material: sorted CD4+, CD8+, or CD8+CD57+ T cells (not recorded which) from PBMCs. The receptor set was obtained from a human donor with severe aplastic anemia or a healthy control (not recorded which).

The rearrangement uses TRBV7-6 and TRBJ2-2, with D maybe TRBD2 (5 bases). The CDR3 extends over 13 amino acids. With 6 bases removed from V and 6 bases from J, the gap between germline ends came to 11 bases. The V gene's germline CDR1 is SGHVS and CDR2 FNYEAQ. The CDR3 protein is CASSYSGAGELFF. The CDR3 region has the DNA TGTGCCAGCAGTTACTCCGGGGCCGGGGAGCTGTTTTTT.

Comment on this clonotype: This may come from a read error, since a much larger clone is one base off. The chain is built from TRBV5-4 and TRBJ2-1, with D possibly matching TRBD2 (5 bases). The CDR3 length is 17 residues. Per germline, CDR1 SGHNT and CDR2 YYREEE (reference sequence). V was trimmed by 4 bases and J by 4 bases, leaving 21 bases between them. The CDR3 region has the DNA TGTGCCAGCAGCCAAGATCTCCCAAACGGGGAATACAATGAGCAGTTCTTC. It encodes CASSQDLPNGEYNEQFF.

This sequence joins TRBV7-2 and TRBJ2-5, with a tentative D call TRBD2 (6 bases). Trimming left V 9 bases short and J 1 base short, with 18 bases between. CDR3 length: 15 residues. The germline V gene encodes CDR1 SGHTA and CDR2 FQGNSA. The CDR3 loop is CASSTMGLIQETQYF. As DNA, the CDR3 is TGTGCCAGTAGTACCATGGGACTGATCCAAGAGACCCAGTACTTC. The full variable domain, with the rest looked up from reference TRBV7-2 and TRBJ2-5, is GAGVSQSPSNKVTEKGKDVELRCDPISGHTALYWYRQSLGQGLEFLIYFQGNSAPDKSGLPSDRFSAERTGGSVSTLTIQRTQQEDSAVYLCASSTMGLIQETQYFGPGTRLLVL.

This rearrangement joins TRBV4-1 to TRBJ1-6, with D maybe TRBD1 (6 bases). The V gene lost 1 base and the J gene lost 10 bases, with 11 bases spanning the gap. The CDR3 extends over 14 amino acids. CDR1 is MGHRA, CDR2 YSYEKL, per germline. The CDR3 spells CASSQAQGRSPLHF. The CDR3 nucleotides read TGCGCCAGCAGCCAAGCCCAGGGGAGGTCACCCCTCCACTTT.

The chain has TRBV29-1 and TRBJ2-3; no clear D gene. The CDR3 has 12 residues. The germline V gene encodes CDR1 SQVTM and CDR2 ANQGSEA. Between the trimmed V and J ends, which lost 1 base and 7 bases, there was a span of 9 bases. The CDR3 region is CSVEANSNTQYF. The CDR3 DNA reads as TGCAGCGTTGAAGCCAACTCAAATACGCAGTATTTT.

The chain joins TRBV7-8 to TRBJ2-3; D is ambiguous. CDR1 is SGHVS and CDR2 is FQNEAQ in the germline V gene. V lost 3 bases and J 8 bases, leaving 12 bases between the germline ends. CDR3 length equals 13 residues. The CDR3 DNA sequence: TGTGCCAGCAGCTTTGCCCCTCCAGGTACGCAGTATTTT. Protein: CASSFAPPGTQYF.

This clonotype was seen a few times. V is TRBV20-1 and J is TRBJ2-5, with unresolved D. V lost 4 bases and J 6 bases, leaving 9 bases between the germline ends. The CDR3 contains 11 residues. Germline lookup yields CDR1 DFQATT and CDR2 SNEGSKA (reference sequence). The CDR3 sequence: CSAIVSQTQYF. The CDR3 DNA reads as TGCAGTGCTATAGTTTCACAGACCCAGTACTTC.

This rearrangement joins TRBV7-2 to TRBJ1-2, with 10 bases that match TRBD1. This CDR3 spans 14 amino acids. V gave up 7 bases and J gave up 4 bases; unmatched junction bases: 6. CDR1 and CDR2 (germline): SGHTA, FQGNSA. The CDR3, as DNA: TGTGCCAGCAAAAAGACAGGGGGCACCTATGGCTACACCTTC. Its translation is CASKKTGGTYGYTF.

The chain links TRBV2 to TRBJ2-1; D tentatively fits TRBD1 or TRBD2 (5 bases each). V lost 7 bases to trimming and J lost 4 bases, with 14 bases between them. The CDR3 is made up of 14 amino acids. Germline V gene data show CDR1 as SNHLY and CDR2 as FYNNEI. The CDR3 bases are TGTGCCAGCAACCCGGGGACCAAGTACAATGAGCAGTTCTTC. It translates to CASNPGTKYNEQFF.

The V and J genes are TRBV20-1 and TRBJ2-7; TRBD2 matches at 7 bases. Germline-derived CDR1 and CDR2 are DFQATT and SNEGSKA (reference sequence). CDR3 length: 12 amino acids. Trimming removed 5 bases from V and 2 bases from J; junction bases left unmatched: 3. This chain's CDR3 is CSAYGLAYEQYF. The CDR3 nucleotides read TGCAGTGCTTATGGACTAGCCTACGAGCAGTACTTC.

The chain combines TRBV10-3 with TRBJ1-2; D is unresolved. Germline V gene data show CDR1 as ENHRY and CDR2 as SYGVKD. The CDR3 is made up of 13 amino acids. V was shortened by 2 bases and J by 6 bases, with 10 bases between the two germline ends. The DNA of the CDR3 is TGTGCCATCAGTGAGGCCAGCCTGGATGGCTACACCTTC. Its translation: CAISEASLDGYTF.

This clonotype was counted at least ten times. J is TRBJ2-3 and V is TRBV5-8; no firm D call. V lost 0 bases and J lost 6, with 11 bases in between. The CDR3 runs to 14 residues. Germline CDR1 is SGHTS and CDR2 is YDEGEE. The chain's CDR3 is CASSLDGPEDTQYF. Here the CDR3 DNA reads TGTGCCAGCAGCTTGGATGGGCCCGAGGATACGCAGTATTTT.

As for this clonotype: A single base separates this from a much larger clone, so it may be a read error. The rearrangement uses TRBV27 and TRBJ1-1; D perhaps matches TRBD1 (6 bases). Deletions cut 4 bases from V and 6 bases from J, with 15 bases between. The CDR3 contains 14 residues. Germline V gives CDR1 MNHEY, CDR2 SMNVEV (reference sequence). The CDR3 coding sequence is TGTGCCAGCAGTTCCGGACAGATATGGGCTGAAGCTTTCTTT. Translation gives CASSSGQIWAEAFF.

V usage is TRBV5-1 and J usage is TRBJ2-1; a weak D match, TRBD2 (5 bases). Germline values: CDR1 SGHRS, CDR2 YFSETQ. Trimming took off 0 bases at V and 4 bases at J, with 11 bases between the two ends. The CDR3 totals 15 residues. The CDR3 DNA reads as TGCGCCAGCAGCTTGGAGGCTAGCTTATACAATGAGCAGTTCTTC. Protein sequence: CASSLEASLYNEQFF. Combining the CDR3 with reference TRBV5-1 and TRBJ2-1 gives the whole variable domain KAGVTQTPRYLIKTRGQQVTLSCSPISGHRSVSWYQQTPGQGLQFLFEYFSETQRNKGNFPGRFSGRQFSNSRSEMNVSTLELGDSALYLCASSLEASLYNEQFFGPGTRLTVL.

This clonotype was detected a few times. CDR3 region: CASSLYKTGSTYEQYF. The CDR3 DNA sequence: TGTGCCAGCAGTTTATACAAGACCGGGTCAACCTACGAGCAGTACTTC. The V call is TRBV12-3 or TRBV12-4, the J call TRBJ2-7; D not certain. V dropped 2 bases and J dropped 2 bases, with 16 bases sitting between them. The CDR3 sequence is 16 residues long.

The V gene is TRBV7-2, the J gene TRBJ2-1; 9 bases are a match to TRBD1. Per the germline V gene, CDR1 is SGHTA and CDR2 is FQGNSA. V lost 6 bases and J lost 0; bases outside the gene matches: 6. This CDR3 contains 16 residues. CDR3 sequence (DNA): TGTGCCAGCAGATCCGGGACAGGGTTCTCCTACAATGAGCAGTTCTTC. Amino acid sequence: CASRSGTGFSYNEQFF. Full variable domain (rest looked up from reference TRBV7-2 and TRBJ2-1): GAGVSQSPSNKVTEKGKDVELRCDPISGHTALYWYRQSLGQGLEFLIYFQGNSAPDKSGLPSDRFSAERTGGSVSTLTIQRTQQEDSAVYLCASRSGTGFSYNEQFFGPGTRLTVL.

The chain carries TRBV9 and TRBJ1-1; no reliable D call. Germline V gene sequence: CDR1 SGDLS, CDR2 YYNGEE. V was clipped by 4 bases and J by 1 base, with 17 bases between them. The CDR3 loop spans 16 amino acids. The CDR3 nucleotides are TGTGCCAGCAGCCCACCATCGTTTCGGGGGAACACTGAAGCTTTCTTT. Amino acid sequence: CASSPPSFRGNTEAFF.

On this clonotype: The DNA is left out, because the CDR3 cannot be placed on it with certainty; the CDR3 is given as TCRdb lists it. The chain joins TRBV19 to TRBJ2-2; TRBD1, the table's D call, was not compared with the DNA. A total of 20 residues make up the CDR3, ends included. The germline V gene has CDR1 LNHDA and CDR2 SQIVND (reference sequence). This CDR3 reads CASSARGVTYYEQYFGELFF.

This rearrangement joins TRBV7-2 to TRBJ1-2; D unclear. Between the trimmed V and J ends, which lost 0 bases and 12 bases, there was a span of 20 bases. From germline, CDR1 is SGHTA and CDR2 FQGNSA. The CDR3 loop spans 15 amino acids. This CDR3 reads CASSLARSLFSGNTF. The CDR3 coding sequence is TGTGCCAGCAGCTTAGCGCGCAGCTTATTCTCTGGAAACACCTTC. Together with reference TRBV7-2 and TRBJ1-2, the CDR3 gives the full variable domain: GAGVSQSPSNKVTEKGKDVELRCDPISGHTALYWYRQSLGQGLEFLIYFQGNSAPDKSGLPSDRFSAERTGGSVSTLTIQRTQQEDSAVYLCASSLARSLFSGNTFGSGTRLTVV.

The chain is built from TRBV5-1 and TRBJ2-1, with 10 bases fitting TRBD1. Germline V CDR1 and CDR2: SGHRS, YFSETQ. J was trimmed by 8 bases and V by 1 base; bases with no gene match: 6. CDR3 length: 15 residues. The CDR3 loop reads CASSLWDRGGDEQFF. The CDR3 DNA reads as TGCGCCAGCAGCTTGTGGGACAGGGGAGGAGATGAGCAGTTCTTC. Filled out from reference TRBV5-1 and TRBJ2-1, the complete variable domain reads KAGVTQTPRYLIKTRGQQVTLSCSPISGHRSVSWYQQTPGQGLQFLFEYFSETQRNKGNFPGRFSGRQFSNSRSEMNVSTLELGDSALYLCASSLWDRGGDEQFFGPGTRLTVL.

This clonotype has a single count. The rearrangement uses TRBV15 and TRBJ2-1, with D perhaps matching TRBD1 or TRBD2 (5 bases each). The CDR3 has 14 residues. Germline V gene data show CDR1 as LNHNV and CDR2 as YYDKDF (reference sequence). V was trimmed by 6 bases and J by 1 base, leaving 10 bases between them. The CDR3 coding sequence is TGTGCCACCAGGGGACGAGAATCCTACAATGAGCAGTTCTTC. This codes for CATRGRESYNEQFF.

This clonotype came up many times. This chain joins TRBV4-1 and TRBJ2-7; TRBD2 is a possible D gene (6 bases). This CDR3 is built from 13 residues. From germline, CDR1 is MGHRA and CDR2 YSYEKL. The germline V and J ends were trimmed by 5 bases and 10 bases, with 18 bases remaining between them. CDR3 nucleotides: TGCGCCAGCAGCACTACCGACCGGGGGTATCAGTACTTC. Its translation is CASSTTDRGYQYF.

This chain connects TRBV15 to TRBJ1-1; weak D call: TRBD1 (5 bases). V gave up 0 bases and J gave up 7 bases, with 15 bases separating them. CDR1 is LNHNV and CDR2 is YYDKDF in the germline V gene (reference sequence). The CDR3 has 15 residues. The CDR3 region is CATSRDPRQSLEAFF. The CDR3 DNA reads TGTGCCACCAGCAGAGATCCCCGACAGAGTCTTGAAGCTTTCTTT.

The V call is TRBV5-5, the J call TRBJ2-7, with 10 nucleotides matching TRBD1. Germline values: CDR1 SGHKS, CDR2 YYEKEE (reference sequence). V was pared by 3 bases and J by 3 bases, with 3 bases of the junction left unmatched. This CDR3 has 14 residues. CDR3 sequence: CASSWTGGDYEQYF. CDR3 coding DNA: TGTGCCAGCAGCTGGACAGGGGGGGACTACGAGCAGTACTTC.